Below are 10 T cell receptor beta chains sequenced from a single sample in a study of response to subunit inactivated influenza vaccine. TCRdb passed the RT-PCR reads through MiXCR, listing each CDR3 protein once. The top ten clones hold about 9.4% of a sample with 550,000 to 600,000 distinct CDR3 sequences, 12% of them seen once. The source material was PBMCs from blood, sampled on the day of vaccination. The source is a man aged 50 to 60 who received an inactivated influenza vaccine.

This clonotype was seen a few times. The V call is TRBV29-1, the J call TRBJ1-1; D is undetermined. Trimming pared 0 bases from V and 4 bases from J, leaving 6 bases between. The germline V gene has CDR1 SQVTM and CDR2 ANQGSEA. CDR3 length equals 12 residues. CDR3 DNA: TGCAGCGTTGAAGAAGGCACCACTGAAGCTTTCTTT. As protein: CSVEEGTTEAFF. Full variable domain (rest looked up from reference TRBV29-1 and TRBJ1-1): SAVISQKPSRDICQRGTSLTIQCQVDSQVTMMFWYRQQPGQSLTLIATANQGSEATYESGFVIDKFPISRPNLTFSTLTVSNMSPEDSSIYLCSVEEGTTEAFFGQGTRLTVV.

CDR3 in amino acids: CASSISVGGIKNIQYF. The CDR3 DNA reads TGTGCCAGTAGTATCTCCGTGGGGGGGATCAAAAACATTCAGTACTTC. This rearrangement joins TRBV19 to TRBJ2-4; 7 bases line up with TRBD2. Germline CDR1 LNHDA, CDR2 SQIVND (reference sequence). Trimming cost V 3 bases and J 3 bases; bases outside gene matches: 8. This CDR3 contains 16 residues.

This clonotype was detected only a few times. The rearrangement uses TRBV28 and TRBJ2-2; tentative D call: TRBD2 (5 bases). V was pared by 2 bases and J by 3 bases, with 16 bases between. Germline V lookup: CDR1 MDHEN, CDR2 SYDVKM. This CDR3 has 17 amino acids. The CDR3: CASSLTRLEGHTGELFF. CDR3 in DNA: TGTGCCAGCAGTTTAACCAGGCTCGAGGGTCACACCGGGGAGCTGTTTTTT.

This chain uses TRBV20-1 with TRBJ1-1; 8 bases match TRBD1. Trimming took 0 bases from V and 6 from J; bases not matched to a gene: 9. The length of the CDR3 is 15 residues. Per the germline V gene, CDR1 is DFQATT and CDR2 is SNEGSKA (reference sequence). The CDR3 loop is CSARDMTQGASEAFF. The CDR3 DNA reads TGCAGTGCTAGAGATATGACGCAGGGGGCCTCTGAAGCTTTCTTT.

This clonotype was seen only a few times. The gene calls are TRBV5-1 and TRBJ2-5; 8 bases map to TRBD2. This CDR3 region has 16 residues. Germline V gene data show CDR1 as SGHRS and CDR2 as YFSETQ. The trim removed 0 bases at V and 4 bases at J, leaving 8 bases unmatched. CDR3 in DNA: TGCGCCAGCAGCTTGGCTTTCGGGGGGGCCAGAGAGACCCAGTACTTC. Protein sequence: CASSLAFGGARETQYF.

The table lists this clonotype with many counts. The V and J genes are TRBV7-2 and TRBJ2-5; D is unclear. Trimming shortened V by 1 base and J by 0 bases, and 12 bases separated the two germline ends. Germline V gives CDR1 SGHTA, CDR2 FQGNSA. The CDR3 has 16 residues. CDR3 sequence (DNA): TGTGCCAGCAGCTTAGGTGTTACCGCCTACCAAGAGACCCAGTACTTC. This gives the protein CASSLGVTAYQETQYF.

The chain joins TRBV7-2 to TRBJ2-3; D may be TRBD1 (6 bases). The germline gives CDR1 SGHTA, CDR2 FQGNSA. CDR3 length: 13 residues. Trimming removed 5 bases from V and 5 bases from J, with 11 bases in between. CDR3: CASSQGQVDTQYF. Written as DNA, the CDR3 is TGTGCCAGCAGCCAGGGGCAGGTAGATACGCAGTATTTT. The whole variable domain, filled in from reference TRBV7-2 and TRBJ2-3, reads GAGVSQSPSNKVTEKGKDVELRCDPISGHTALYWYRQSLGQGLEFLIYFQGNSAPDKSGLPSDRFSAERTGGSVSTLTIQRTQQEDSAVYLCASSQGQVDTQYFGPGTRLTVL.

In this sample, this clonotype turned up a few times. The chain has TRBV9 and TRBJ2-7, with D possibly matching TRBD2 (5 bases). The CDR3 runs to 14 residues. Between the trimmed V and J ends, which lost 1 base and 7 bases, there was a span of 15 bases. Germline CDR1 is SGDLS and CDR2 is YYNGEE. CDR3 sequence reads: CASSVTGIGGEQYF. CDR3 coding DNA: TGTGCCAGCAGCGTAACGGGGATAGGAGGAGAGCAGTACTTC.

J is TRBJ2-7 and V is TRBV29-1; the match to TRBD1 covers 7 bases. This CDR3 is built from 12 residues. Germline CDR1 SQVTM, CDR2 ANQGSEA. Germline trimming cut 5 bases from V and 1 base from J; bases unmatched to any gene: 2. The CDR3, as DNA: TGCAGCGTTCGGGACAGATCCTACGAGCAGTACTTC. Translation: CSVRDRSYEQYF.

This clonotype appeared a few times. The chain recombines TRBV7-8 with TRBJ2-5; D gene uncertain. The germline gives CDR1 SGHVS, CDR2 FQNEAQ. The CDR3 consists of 13 residues. Trimming took 7 bases from V and 1 from J, leaving 10 bases between them. The CDR3 coding sequence is TGTGCCAGCAATAGAGGTTTCCAAGAGACCCAGTACTTC. Its protein is CASNRGFQETQYF. Supplemented by reference TRBV7-8 and TRBJ2-5, the full variable domain reads GAGVSQSPRYKVAKRGQDVALRCDPISGHVSLFWYQQALGQGPEFLTYFQNEAQLDKSGLPSDRFFAERPEGSVSTLKIQRTQQEDSAVYLCASNRGFQETQYFGPGTRLLVL.